This T cell receptor (beta chain) was captured in a study of T cell changes during pregnancy in multiple sclerosis. Germline V CDR1 and CDR2: SSHAT, FNYEAQ (reference sequence). There are 15 residues in the CDR3. As to this clone: One end of the junction does not line up with germline, which may come from a read error.

The protocol was immunoSEQ multiplex PCR, while the TCRdb copy is restricted to in-frame clones and leaves out a portion. The sample holds tens of thousands of clones, approximately 90% seen once. The receptor comes from a female donor in good health, enrolled as a control in a pregnancy study. This rearrangement joins TRBV7-7 to TRBJ2-5; TRBD1 agrees at 8 bases. The specimen was CD4+ T cells from peripheral blood mononuclear cells, collected in the first trimester of pregnancy. As DNA, the CDR3 is TGTGCTAGCAGTACTGACAGGGGTTTGGCTGAGACCCAGTACTTC. This encodes CASSTDRGLAETQYF.